This TCR beta chain was obtained from a study of T cell responses to AZD1222 COVID-19 vaccine. A remark on this clone: Its antigen remains unidentified.

Study-level findings and limits: Spike-specific TCR breadth and depth went up after people got two AZD1222 doses. Donors were mostly white British, more females; clonal diversity possibly underestimated.

The data were produced by immunoSEQ multiplex PCR, yet TCRdb's version contains in-frame clones alone and is incomplete. The profile covers approximately 150,000 clones, with over 85% appearing a single time and approximately 1.8% taken by the ten largest. The CDR3 runs 15 residues. Trimming at V came to 2 bases and at J to 3 bases, leaving 4 bases not matched to a gene. Germline CDR1 is KGHSH and CDR2 is LQKENI. J is TRBJ1-3 and V is TRBV18, with 7 bases that match TRBD1. Sequencing was performed on peripheral blood, taken 28 days after the second AZD1222 dose. The clonotype was recovered from an adult who received the AZD1222 COVID-19 vaccine. CDR3 loop: CASSPSTGVGNTIYF. The DNA of the CDR3 is TGTGCCAGCTCACCATCCACAGGGGTTGGAAACACCATATATTTT.